This T cell receptor beta chain is drawn from a study of CXCR3-negative and CXCR3-positive naive CD8 T cells. The CDR3 consists of 12 residues. Germline assignment: CDR1 SGHDT and CDR2 YYEEEE. With UMI labels, 5' RACE was used to prepare the TRB cDNA libraries. Each CDR3 protein gets one entry in TCRdb, which reprocessed the 5' RACE reads and gives no DNA. The table lists 100,000 to 150,000 distinct CDR3 sequences. The rearrangement links TRBV5-6 to TRBJ2-1. The clonotype originates from a human donor in good health. Some clones in this sample may be carry-over from other donors' samples. The specimen was naive CXCR3- CD8+ T cells from blood. The sample's subset: CD45RO-CCR7+CD27+CD95- naive CD8+ T cells lacking CXCR3 (TNR3-). This CDR3 is CASSLAADEQFF.